This entry is about one T cell receptor beta chain. The protocol was immunoSEQ multiplex PCR, while the TCRdb copy is restricted to in-frame clones and leaves out a portion. The table lists 74,000 or so clones, about 92% of them singletons. The sample is drawn from a study of technical replicates of blood from a few donors. The length of the CDR3 is 14 residues. V gave up 0 bases and J gave up 5 bases, with 11 bases separating them. Germline loops: CDR1 SGHRS, CDR2 YFSETQ. V is TRBV5-1 and J is TRBJ2-5; D may be TRBD1 (6 bases). Sequencing used T cells isolated from PBMCs. The receptor was isolated from a human donor in good health. This chain's CDR3 is CASSLEGVMETQYF. The CDR3 DNA reads TGCGCCAGCAGCTTGGAGGGGGTTATGGAGACCCAGTACTTC.